A selection of T cell receptor beta chains follows, all from one sample in a study of blood T cell repertoires in COVID-19. TCRdb keeps only in-frame clones here, not all; method: immunoSEQ multiplex PCR. The sample shows around 300,000 clones, roughly 87% of them seen only once. Sample: peripheral blood. The receptors here all came from a man between 18 and 35 years old with active or convalescent COVID-19. Each CDR3 is given with its conserved first and last residue.

J	V	CDR3
TRBJ1-1	TRBV12-3/TRBV12-4	CASSLAGGTEAFF
TRBJ2-1	TRBV5-1	CASSFGQGSYNEQFF
TRBJ1-5	TRBV11-2	CASSLDGGPQHF
TRBJ1-5	TRBV4-3	CASSLGTGRNQPQHF
TRBJ2-5	TRBV7-6	CASSSPLAGVQETQYF
TRBJ1-1	TRBV5-1	CASSLEGDTAFF
TRBJ1-1	TRBV25-1	CASSGGTGFAEAFF
TRBJ2-5	TRBV7-2	CASSSGGDPRETQYF
TRBJ2-7	TRBV3-1/TRBV3-2	CASSPGQLYEQYF
TRBJ2-1	TRBV29-1	CSVEARRVQGTGTQDEQFF
TRBJ2-3	TRBV11-2	CASSLYGQVFSTQYF
TRBJ1-2	TRBV2	CASSEALLVGQGGHGYTF
TRBJ1-2	TRBV5-4	CASAPGQGAGSAYGYTF
TRBJ2-7	TRBV7-8	CASSLVPGQSSYEQYF
TRBJ2-7	TRBV6-6	CASTPGVDPQGEQYF
TRBJ2-7	TRBV6-2/TRBV6-3	CASSRGLYEQYF
TRBJ2-1	TRBV19	CASSPGTTYNEQFF
TRBJ2-1	TRBV3-1/TRBV3-2	CASSGSGGPVNEQFF
TRBJ1-3	TRBV29-1	CSVNDRAGNTIYF
TRBJ1-6	TRBV6-2/TRBV6-3	CASSQQGARSPLHF
TRBJ2-3	TRBV18	CASSPNNYPTDTQYF
TRBJ2-7	TRBV19	CASSIAGTSGFYEQYF
TRBJ1-1	TRBV9	CASSDRQGNTEAFF
TRBJ2-5	TRBV4-1	CASSEQGAAQETQYF
TRBJ2-7	TRBV11-2	CASSLGQGFGYEQYF
TRBJ2-7	TRBV3-1/TRBV3-2	CASSSGLPSYEQYF
TRBJ2-5	TRBV19	CASSIAASGQETQYF
TRBJ1-1	TRBV11-1	CASSLAPRDGGFMNTEAFF
TRBJ2-3	TRBV12-5	CASGQGSTDTQYF
TRBJ1-2	TRBV4-1	CASSQYLNGDGSGYTF
TRBJ1-1	TRBV18	CASSPISGNTEAFF
TRBJ1-6	TRBV7-9	CASSLGQEVNSPLHF
TRBJ1-1	TRBV6-2/TRBV6-3	CASSYRRAAFF
TRBJ2-2	TRBV7-6	CASSLPKTGELFF
TRBJ1-4	TRBV6-5	CASSYGHTTNEKLFF
TRBJ1-2	TRBV18	CASSPPTGSWGYTF
TRBJ2-7	TRBV11-1	CASSLDLGLYEQYF
TRBJ2-3	TRBV19	CASSGVTGGADTQYF
TRBJ1-2	TRBV10-3	CAISADRWDGYTF
TRBJ1-1	TRBV5-1	CASSLGAVNTEAFF
TRBJ2-6	TRBV7-2	CASSSSGVGANVLTF
TRBJ2-7	TRBV3-1/TRBV3-2	CASSQRLAGGREQYF
TRBJ1-3	TRBV6-1	CASSEVSVTSGNTIYF
TRBJ2-7	TRBV5-4	CASSLDRIEQYF
TRBJ1-1	TRBV29-1	CSVAESGTGFPEAFF
TRBJ1-1	TRBV7-2	CASSRTTGTEAFF
TRBJ1-6	TRBV6-5	CASSYFGGGERPLHF
TRBJ1-1	TRBV19	CASSIRFQGRNTEAFF